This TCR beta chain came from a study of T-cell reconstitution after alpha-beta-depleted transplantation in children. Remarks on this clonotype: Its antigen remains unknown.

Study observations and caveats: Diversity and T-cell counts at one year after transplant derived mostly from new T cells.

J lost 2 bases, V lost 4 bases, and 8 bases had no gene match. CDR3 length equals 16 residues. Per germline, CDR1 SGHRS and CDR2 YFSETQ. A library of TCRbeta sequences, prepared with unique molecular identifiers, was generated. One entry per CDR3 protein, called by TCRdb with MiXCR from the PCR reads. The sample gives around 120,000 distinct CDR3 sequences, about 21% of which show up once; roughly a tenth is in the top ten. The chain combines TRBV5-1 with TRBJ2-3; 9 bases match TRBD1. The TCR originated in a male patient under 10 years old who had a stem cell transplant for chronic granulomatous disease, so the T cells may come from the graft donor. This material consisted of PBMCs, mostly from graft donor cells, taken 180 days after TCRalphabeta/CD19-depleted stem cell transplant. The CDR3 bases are TGCGCCAGCAGCCGGTGGACAGGGGCAAACACAGATACGCAGTATTTT. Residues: CASSRWTGANTDTQYF.